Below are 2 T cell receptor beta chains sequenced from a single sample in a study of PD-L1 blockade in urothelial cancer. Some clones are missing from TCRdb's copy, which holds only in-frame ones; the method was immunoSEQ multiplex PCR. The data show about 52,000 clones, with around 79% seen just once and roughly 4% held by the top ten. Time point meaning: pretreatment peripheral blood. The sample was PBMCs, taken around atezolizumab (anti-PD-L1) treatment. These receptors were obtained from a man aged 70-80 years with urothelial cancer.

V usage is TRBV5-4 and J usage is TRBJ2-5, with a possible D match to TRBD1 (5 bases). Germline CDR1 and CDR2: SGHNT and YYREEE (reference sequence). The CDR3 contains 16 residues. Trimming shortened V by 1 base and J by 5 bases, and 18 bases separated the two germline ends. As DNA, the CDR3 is TGTGCCAGCAGCTTGCCTAGGGGTATGTCGGGTGAGACCCAGTACTTC. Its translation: CASSLPRGMSGETQYF.

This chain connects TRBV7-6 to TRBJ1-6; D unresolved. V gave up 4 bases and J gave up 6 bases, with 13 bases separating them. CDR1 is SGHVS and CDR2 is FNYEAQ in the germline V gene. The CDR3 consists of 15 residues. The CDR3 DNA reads TGTGCCAGCAGCTCCGCGGGTTACCTTAATTCACCCCTCCACTTT. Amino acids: CASSSAGYLNSPLHF.